This is a list of T cell receptor beta chains from one sample in a study of blood T cell repertoires in COVID-19. Some clones are missing from TCRdb's copy, which holds only in-frame ones; the method was immunoSEQ multiplex PCR. The sample has 200,000 to 250,000 clones; less than 85% are singletons. Sequenced: PBMCs or T cells enriched from blood (not recorded which). The source of these receptors is a man aged 55 to 70 who had recovered from COVID-19. Each CDR3 is given with its conserved first and last residue. The order of the fields is clone size, V gene, J gene, D gene, CDR3 protein, CDR3 DNA. The D gene is left open where the match is weak. Not every row has a clone size; where given, it reads once, few, many or a size class.

NA,TRBV29-1,TRBJ2-3,NA,CSVVVTDTQYF,TGCAGCGTTGTCGTGACAGATACGCAGTATTTT
NA,TRBV9,TRBJ1-6,NA,CASSVQGHNSPLHF,TGTGCCAGCAGCGTACAGGGCCATAATTCACCCCTCCACTTT
NA,TRBV9,TRBJ1-2,NA,CASSPRVASGYGYTF,TGTGCCAGCAGCCCCAGGGTGGCTTCGGGCTATGGCTACACCTTC
NA,TRBV11-3,TRBJ2-6,TRBD1,CASSPRQGSGANVLTF,TGTGCCAGCAGCCCACGACAGGGCTCTGGGGCCAACGTCCTGACTTTC
NA,TRBV11-3,TRBJ2-6,TRBD1,CASSLGGQISGANVLTF,TGTGCCAGCAGCTTAGGGGGACAGATCTCTGGGGCCAACGTCCTGACTTTC
NA,TRBV3-1/TRBV3-2,TRBJ2-7,NA,CASTRDNYEQYF,TGTGCCAGCACCCGGGATAACTACGAGCAGTACTTC
few,TRBV19,TRBJ1-5,NA,CASSIGGGSNQPQHF,TGTGCCAGTAGTATTGGGGGGGGTAGCAATCAGCCCCAGCATTTT
NA,TRBV9,TRBJ2-3,TRBD2,CASSVGLAETDTQYF,TGTGCCAGCAGCGTAGGCCTAGCGGAGACAGATACGCAGTATTTT
NA,TRBV12-3/TRBV12-4,TRBJ2-1,NA,CASSFLDEQFF,TGTGCCAGCAGTTTTCTTGATGAGCAGTTCTTC
NA,TRBV14,TRBJ2-5,NA,CASSTAWTVGETQYF,TGTGCCAGCAGCACTGCGTGGACAGTGGGAGAGACCCAGTACTTC
NA,TRBV25-1,TRBJ2-5,TRBD1,CASSATGSQETQYF,TGTGCCAGCAGCGCGACAGGGAGCCAAGAGACCCAGTACTTC
NA,TRBV9,TRBJ1-1,NA,CASSVGSRNTEAFF,TGTGCCAGCAGCGTAGGTTCGAGAAACACTGAAGCTTTCTTT
NA,TRBV12-3/TRBV12-4,TRBJ1-2,TRBD1,CASTRTGVRGYTF,TGTGCCAGCACCAGGACAGGGGTTAGGGGCTACACCTTC
once,TRBV6-6,TRBJ1-3,TRBD1,CASSYSGQGPGNTIYF,TGTGCCAGCAGTTACTCGGGACAGGGCCCTGGAAACACCATATATTTT
NA,TRBV10-3,TRBJ2-2,TRBD1,CATARDREAGELFF,TGTGCCACCGCACGGGACAGGGAGGCCGGGGAGCTGTTTTTT
NA,TRBV7-9,TRBJ2-7,NA,CASSSPGGYEQYF,TGTGCCAGCAGCTCCCCAGGGGGGTACGAGCAGTACTTC
NA,TRBV5-1,TRBJ2-5,NA,CASSLVGTDREETQYF,TGCGCCAGCAGCCTAGTGGGGACTGACAGGGAAGAGACCCAGTACTTC
NA,TRBV3-1/TRBV3-2,TRBJ1-1,TRBD1,CASSQGDRAWLEAFF,TGTGCCAGCAGCCAAGGGGACAGGGCTTGGTTGGAAGCTTTCTTT
NA,TRBV11-2,TRBJ2-3,TRBD2,CASSFMNSGGASWADTQYF,TGTGCCAGCAGCTTCATGAATAGCGGGGGGGCCAGTTGGGCAGATACGCAGTATTTT
NA,TRBV10-3,TRBJ2-7,NA,CASAEDIHEQYF,TGTGCCAGCGCCGAGGACATCCACGAGCAGTACTTC
NA,TRBV6-1,TRBJ1-6,NA,CASSEIGGLGSPLHF,TGTGCCAGCAGTGAAATTGGAGGTCTTGGTTCACCCCTCCACTTT
NA,TRBV9,TRBJ1-3,NA,CASSVDNSGNTIYF,TGTGCCAGCAGCGTAGACAACTCTGGAAACACCATATATTTT
many,TRBV5-1,TRBJ2-2,TRBD1,CASSPWTGGHTGELFF,TGCGCCAGCAGCCCGTGGACAGGGGGTCACACCGGGGAGCTGTTTTTT
NA,TRBV4-2,TRBJ2-1,TRBD1,CASSHTGTGTYNEQFF,TGTGCCAGCAGCCATACCGGGACAGGTACCTACAATGAGCAGTTCTTC
NA,TRBV5-1,TRBJ2-4,NA,CASSPSTSNIQYF,TGCGCCAGCAGCCCCAGTACTAGTAACATTCAGTACTTC
NA,TRBV6-2/TRBV6-3,TRBJ2-1,TRBD2,CASSSRTRGGNEQFF,TGTGCCAGCAGTTCGCGGACTAGGGGTGGGAATGAGCAGTTCTTC
NA,TRBV11-2,TRBJ1-2,TRBD1,CASSLAGTGVLSHGYTF,TGTGCCAGCAGCTTAGCCGGGACAGGGGTACTCTCTCATGGCTACACCTTC
NA,TRBV6-2/TRBV6-3,TRBJ2-1,NA,CASSYKPDEQFF,TGTGCCAGCAGTTATAAGCCCGATGAGCAGTTCTTC
NA,TRBV20-1,TRBJ1-1,NA,CSASSPGAGNTEAFF,TGCAGTGCTAGTTCCCCAGGGGCGGGTAACACTGAAGCTTTCTTT
NA,TRBV5-1,TRBJ1-6,TRBD1,CASSLGLGQGNSPLHF,TGCGCCAGCAGCCTGGGACTTGGACAGGGTAATTCACCCCTCCACTTT
NA,TRBV27,TRBJ1-5,TRBD1,CASRQTGTGVQPQHF,TGTGCCAGCAGACAAACCGGGACAGGGGTTCAGCCCCAGCATTTT
NA,TRBV6-1,TRBJ1-5,NA,CASSEGWAGLQPQHF,TGTGCCAGCAGTGAAGGGTGGGCAGGGCTTCAGCCCCAGCATTTT
NA,TRBV6-5,TRBJ1-1,NA,CASRGRYTEAFF,TGTGCCAGCAGGGGCAGGTACACTGAAGCTTTCTTT
NA,TRBV5-4,TRBJ2-5,NA,CASSPGPREETQYF,TGTGCCAGCAGCCCTGGGCCGCGGGAAGAGACCCAGTACTTC
NA,TRBV3-1/TRBV3-2,TRBJ2-3,TRBD2,CASSQAHKTSGGTDTQYF,TGTGCCAGCAGCCAAGCACATAAGACTAGCGGGGGAACAGATACGCAGTATTTT
NA,TRBV7-8,TRBJ2-5,NA,CASSLDRGETQYF,TGTGCCAGCAGCTTGGACAGAGGAGAGACCCAGTACTTC
once,TRBV4-3,TRBJ1-5,NA,CASSQGAAGNQPQHF,TGCGCCAGCAGCCAAGGGGCAGCTGGCAATCAGCCCCAGCATTTT
once,TRBV15,TRBJ1-5,NA,CATSRGLSNQPQHF,TGTGCCACCAGCAGGGGACTTAGCAATCAGCCCCAGCATTTT
NA,TRBV10-3,TRBJ1-3,NA,CAISESSSGNTIYF,TGTGCCATCAGTGAGTCCAGCTCTGGAAACACCATATATTTT
NA,TRBV29-1,TRBJ1-3,TRBD1,CSVQDREVDTIYF,TGCAGCGTTCAGGACAGGGAGGTTGACACCATATATTTT
NA,TRBV4-2,TRBJ2-7,TRBD2,CASSQDGTSGVSYEQYF,TGTGCCAGCAGCCAAGATGGGACTAGCGGGGTCTCCTACGAGCAGTACTTC
NA,TRBV7-3,TRBJ2-1,TRBD1,CASSLSGQGLREQFF,TGTGCCAGCAGCTTATCGGGACAGGGCCTTAGGGAGCAGTTCTTC
once,TRBV4-3,TRBJ2-6,NA,CASSQDAGSVGANVLTF,TGCGCCAGCAGCCAAGATGCAGGGTCTGTGGGGGCCAACGTCCTGACTTTC
NA,TRBV9,TRBJ1-6,NA,CASSVGHPGSYNSPLHF,TGTGCCAGCAGCGTAGGCCACCCGGGCTCCTATAATTCACCCCTCCACTTT
NA,TRBV7-9,TRBJ1-2,NA,CASSSLLNYGYTF,TGTGCCAGCAGCTCGCTCCTAAACTATGGCTACACCTTC